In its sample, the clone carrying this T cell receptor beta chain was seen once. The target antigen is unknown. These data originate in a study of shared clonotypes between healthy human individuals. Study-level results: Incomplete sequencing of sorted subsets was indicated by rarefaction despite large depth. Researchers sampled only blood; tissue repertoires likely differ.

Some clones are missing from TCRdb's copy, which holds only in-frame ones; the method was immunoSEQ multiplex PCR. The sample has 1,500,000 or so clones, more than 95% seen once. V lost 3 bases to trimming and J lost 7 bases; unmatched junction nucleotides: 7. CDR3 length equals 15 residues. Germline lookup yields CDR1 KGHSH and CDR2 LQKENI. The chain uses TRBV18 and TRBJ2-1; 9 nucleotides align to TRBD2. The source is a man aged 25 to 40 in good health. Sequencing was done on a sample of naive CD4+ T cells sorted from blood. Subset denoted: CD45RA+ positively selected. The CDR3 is CASSPRREGRNEQFF. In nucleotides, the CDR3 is TGTGCCAGCTCACCGAGGCGGGAGGGGAGGAATGAGCAGTTCTTC.